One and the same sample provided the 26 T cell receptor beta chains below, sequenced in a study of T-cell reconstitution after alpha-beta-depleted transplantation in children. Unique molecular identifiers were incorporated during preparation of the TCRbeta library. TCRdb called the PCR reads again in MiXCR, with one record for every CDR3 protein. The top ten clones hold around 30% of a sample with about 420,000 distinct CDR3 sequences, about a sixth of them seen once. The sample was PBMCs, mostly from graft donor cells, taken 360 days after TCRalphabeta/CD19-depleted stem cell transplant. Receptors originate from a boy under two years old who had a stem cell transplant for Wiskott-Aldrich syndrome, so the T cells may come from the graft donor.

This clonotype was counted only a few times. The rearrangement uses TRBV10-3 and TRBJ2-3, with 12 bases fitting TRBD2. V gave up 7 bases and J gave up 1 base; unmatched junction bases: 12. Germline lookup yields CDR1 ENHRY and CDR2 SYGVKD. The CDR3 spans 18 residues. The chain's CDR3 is CAIKRRLAGDECTDTQYF. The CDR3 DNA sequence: TGTGCCATCAAGCGGCGACTAGCGGGGGATGAGTGCACAGATACGCAGTATTTT.

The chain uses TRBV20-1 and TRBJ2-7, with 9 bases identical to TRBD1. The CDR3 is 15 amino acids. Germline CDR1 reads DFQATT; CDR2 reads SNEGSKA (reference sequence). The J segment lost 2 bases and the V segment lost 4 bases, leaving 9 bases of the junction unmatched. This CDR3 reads CSAIVGTGSTYEQYF. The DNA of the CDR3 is TGCAGTGCTATAGTCGGGACAGGGAGTACCTACGAGCAGTACTTC.

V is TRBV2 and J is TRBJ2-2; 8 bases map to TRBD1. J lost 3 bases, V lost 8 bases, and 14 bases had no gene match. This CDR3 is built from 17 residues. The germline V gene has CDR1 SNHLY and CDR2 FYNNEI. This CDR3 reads CASGSPGTGLYTGELFF. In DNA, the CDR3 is TGTGCCAGCGGCTCCCCAGGGACAGGTTTATACACCGGGGAGCTGTTTTTT.

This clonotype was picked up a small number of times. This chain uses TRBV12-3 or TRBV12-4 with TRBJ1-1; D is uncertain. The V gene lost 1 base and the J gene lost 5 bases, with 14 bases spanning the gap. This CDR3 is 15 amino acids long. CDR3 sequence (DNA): TGTGCCAGCAGTTTAGAGGGCAGGAAGAGAACTGAAGCTTTCTTT. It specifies CASSLEGRKRTEAFF.

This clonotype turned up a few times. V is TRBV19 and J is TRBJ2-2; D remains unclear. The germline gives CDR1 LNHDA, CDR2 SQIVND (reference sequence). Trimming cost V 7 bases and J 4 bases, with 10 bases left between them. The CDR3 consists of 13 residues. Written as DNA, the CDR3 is TGTGCCAGTAAGGAACACCGCACCGGGGAGCTGTTTTTT. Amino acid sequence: CASKEHRTGELFF. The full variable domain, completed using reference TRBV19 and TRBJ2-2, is DGGITQSPKYLFRKEGQNVTLSCEQNLNHDAMYWYRQDPGQGLRLIYYSQIVNDFQKGDIAEGYSVSREKKESFPLTVTSAQKNPTAFYLCASKEHRTGELFFGEGSRLTVL.

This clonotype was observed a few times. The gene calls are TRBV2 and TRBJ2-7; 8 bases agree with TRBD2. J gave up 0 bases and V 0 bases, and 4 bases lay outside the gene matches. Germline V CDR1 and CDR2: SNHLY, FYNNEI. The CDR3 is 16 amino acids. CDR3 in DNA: TGTGCCAGCAGTGAAGCGGGAGGGACTAGCTCCTACGAGCAGTACTTC. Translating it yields CASSEAGGTSSYEQYF.

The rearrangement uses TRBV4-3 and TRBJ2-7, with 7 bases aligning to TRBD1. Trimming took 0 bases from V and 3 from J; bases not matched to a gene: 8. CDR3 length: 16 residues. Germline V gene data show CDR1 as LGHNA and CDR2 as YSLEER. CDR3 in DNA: TGCGCCAGCAGCCAAGAGTTACAGGGGATTTTCTACGAGCAGTACTTC. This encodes CASSQELQGIFYEQYF.

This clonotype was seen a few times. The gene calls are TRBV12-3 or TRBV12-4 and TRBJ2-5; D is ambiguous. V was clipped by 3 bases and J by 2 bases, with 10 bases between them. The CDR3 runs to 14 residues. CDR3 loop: CASSLVARQETQYF. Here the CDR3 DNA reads TGTGCCAGCAGTTTGGTGGCCAGACAAGAGACCCAGTACTTC.

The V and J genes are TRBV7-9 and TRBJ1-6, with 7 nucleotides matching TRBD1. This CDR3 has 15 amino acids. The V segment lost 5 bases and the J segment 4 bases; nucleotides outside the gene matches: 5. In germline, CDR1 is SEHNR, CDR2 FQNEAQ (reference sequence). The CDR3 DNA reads TGTGCCAGCAGCCACTGGGACAGATATAATTCACCCCTCCACTTT. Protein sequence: CASSHWDRYNSPLHF. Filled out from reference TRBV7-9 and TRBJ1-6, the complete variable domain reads DTGVSQNPRHKITKRGQNVTFRCDPISEHNRLYWYRQTLGQGPEFLTYFQNEAQLEKSRLLSDRFSAERPKGSFSTLEIQRTEQGDSAMYLCASSHWDRYNSPLHFGNGTRLTVT.

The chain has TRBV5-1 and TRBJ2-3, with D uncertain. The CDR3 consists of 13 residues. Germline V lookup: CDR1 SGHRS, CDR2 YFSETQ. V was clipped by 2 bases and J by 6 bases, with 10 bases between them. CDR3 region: CASSFSSDDTQYF. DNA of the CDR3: TGCGCCAGCAGCTTTTCCTCTGACGATACGCAGTATTTT. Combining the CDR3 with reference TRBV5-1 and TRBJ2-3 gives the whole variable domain KAGVTQTPRYLIKTRGQQVTLSCSPISGHRSVSWYQQTPGQGLQFLFEYFSETQRNKGNFPGRFSGRQFSNSRSEMNVSTLELGDSALYLCASSFSSDDTQYFGPGTRLTVL.

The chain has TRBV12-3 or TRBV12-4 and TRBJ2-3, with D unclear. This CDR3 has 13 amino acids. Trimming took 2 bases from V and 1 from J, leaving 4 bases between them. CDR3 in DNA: TGTGCCAGCAGTTTATTCCGCACAGATACGCAGTATTTT. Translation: CASSLFRTDTQYF.

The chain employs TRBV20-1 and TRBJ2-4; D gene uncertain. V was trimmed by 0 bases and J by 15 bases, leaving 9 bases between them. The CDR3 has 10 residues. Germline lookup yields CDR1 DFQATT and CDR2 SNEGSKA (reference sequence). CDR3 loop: CSARDRVSYF. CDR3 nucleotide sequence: TGCAGTGCTAGAGATAGGGTATCGTACTTC.

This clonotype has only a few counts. In DNA, the CDR3 is TGTGCCAGCAGTCTCTGGGGGGTGAAAGAGACCCAGTACTTC. Its translation is CASSLWGVKETQYF. V is TRBV6-1 and J is TRBJ2-5; D might be TRBD2 (6 bases). Deletions cut 5 bases from V and 3 bases from J, with 13 bases between. Germline assignment: CDR1 MNHNS and CDR2 SASEGT. The CDR3 contains 14 residues.

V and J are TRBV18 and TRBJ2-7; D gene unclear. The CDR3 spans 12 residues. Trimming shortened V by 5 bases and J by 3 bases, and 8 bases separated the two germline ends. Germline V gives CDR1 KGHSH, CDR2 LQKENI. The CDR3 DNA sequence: TGTGCCAGCTCAAAGGGAATCTACGAGCAGTACTTC. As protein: CASSKGIYEQYF.

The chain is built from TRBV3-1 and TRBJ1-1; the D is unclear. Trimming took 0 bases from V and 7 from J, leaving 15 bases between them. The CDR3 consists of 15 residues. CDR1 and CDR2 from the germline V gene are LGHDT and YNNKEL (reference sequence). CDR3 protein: CASSQDMGGRVEAFF. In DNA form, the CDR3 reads TGTGCCAGCAGCCAAGATATGGGAGGGCGGGTTGAAGCTTTCTTT.

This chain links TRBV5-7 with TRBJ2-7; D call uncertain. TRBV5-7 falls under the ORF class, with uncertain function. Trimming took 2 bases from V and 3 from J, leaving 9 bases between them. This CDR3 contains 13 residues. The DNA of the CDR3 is TGTGCCAGCAGCTTTGGGTCGGTCTACGAGCAGTACTTC. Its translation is CASSFGSVYEQYF.

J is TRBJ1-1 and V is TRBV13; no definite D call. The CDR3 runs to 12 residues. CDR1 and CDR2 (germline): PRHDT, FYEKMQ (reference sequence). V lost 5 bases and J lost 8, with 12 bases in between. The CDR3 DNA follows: TGTGCCAGCAGCAAAAGCGGTAAGGAAGCTTTCTTT. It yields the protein CASSKSGKEAFF.

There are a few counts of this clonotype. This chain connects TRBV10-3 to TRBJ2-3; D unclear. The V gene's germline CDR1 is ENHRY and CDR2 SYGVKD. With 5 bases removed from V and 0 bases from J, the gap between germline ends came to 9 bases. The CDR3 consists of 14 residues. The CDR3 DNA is TGTGCCATCAGTAGGACGCCTAGCACAGATACGCAGTATTTT. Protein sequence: CAISRTPSTDTQYF.

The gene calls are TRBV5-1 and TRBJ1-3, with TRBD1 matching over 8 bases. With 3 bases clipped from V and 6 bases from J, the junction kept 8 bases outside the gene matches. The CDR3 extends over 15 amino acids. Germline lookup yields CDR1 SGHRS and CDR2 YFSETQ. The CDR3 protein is CASSSQGGSINTIYF. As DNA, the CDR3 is TGCGCCAGCAGCTCACAGGGGGGTTCGATAAACACCATATATTTT.

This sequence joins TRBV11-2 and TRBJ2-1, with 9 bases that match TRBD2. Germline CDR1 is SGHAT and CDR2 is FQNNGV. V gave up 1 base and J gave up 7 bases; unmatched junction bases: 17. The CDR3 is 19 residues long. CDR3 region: CASSLVGAGGRHLGNEQFF. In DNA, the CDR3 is TGTGCCAGCAGCTTAGTCGGAGCGGGAGGCCGGCACTTGGGTAATGAGCAGTTCTTC.

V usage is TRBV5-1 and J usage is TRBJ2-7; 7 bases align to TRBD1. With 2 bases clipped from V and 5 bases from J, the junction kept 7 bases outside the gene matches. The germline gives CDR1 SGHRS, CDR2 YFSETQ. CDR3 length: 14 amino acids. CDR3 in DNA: TGCGCCAGCAGCTTTTACAGGGGTAGTAACGAGCAGTACTTC. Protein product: CASSFYRGSNEQYF.

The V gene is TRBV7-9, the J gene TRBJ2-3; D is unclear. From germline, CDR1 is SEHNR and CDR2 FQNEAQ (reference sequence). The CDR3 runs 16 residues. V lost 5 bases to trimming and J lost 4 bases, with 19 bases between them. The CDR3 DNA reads TGTGCCAGCAGCCCTTTATCCCGCGACGGCGCAGATACGCAGTATTTT. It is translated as CASSPLSRDGADTQYF.

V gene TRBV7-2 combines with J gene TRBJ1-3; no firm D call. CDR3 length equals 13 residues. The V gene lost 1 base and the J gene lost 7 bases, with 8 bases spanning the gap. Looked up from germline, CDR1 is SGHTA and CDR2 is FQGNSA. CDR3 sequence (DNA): TGTGCCAGCAGCTTAGTGGGTGGCAACACCATATATTTT. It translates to CASSLVGGNTIYF.

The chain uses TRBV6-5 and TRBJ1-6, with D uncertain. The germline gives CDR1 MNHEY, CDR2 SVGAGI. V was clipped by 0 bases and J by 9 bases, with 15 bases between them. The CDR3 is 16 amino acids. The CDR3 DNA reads TGTGCCAGCAGTTACTCAGCTTGGCAGGACTCTTCACCCCTCCACTTT. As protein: CASSYSAWQDSSPLHF.

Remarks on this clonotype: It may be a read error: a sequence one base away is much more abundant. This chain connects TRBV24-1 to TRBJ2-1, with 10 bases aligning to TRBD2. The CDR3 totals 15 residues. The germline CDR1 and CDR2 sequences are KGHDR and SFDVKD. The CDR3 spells CTTSDLAGDGNEQFF. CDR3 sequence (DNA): TGTACCACCAGTGATCTAGCGGGAGATGGAAATGAGCAGTTCTTC.

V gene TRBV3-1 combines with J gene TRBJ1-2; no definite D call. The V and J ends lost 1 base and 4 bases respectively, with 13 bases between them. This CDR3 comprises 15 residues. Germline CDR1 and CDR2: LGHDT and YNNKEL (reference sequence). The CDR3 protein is CASSQVPARFYGYTF. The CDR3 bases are TGTGCCAGCAGCCAAGTGCCAGCAAGATTCTATGGCTACACCTTC.